A selection of T cell receptor beta chains follows, all from one sample in a study of naive and memory T cell subsets. MiXCR was run by TCRdb on the 5' RACE reads, yielding one entry per CDR3 protein. The table records more than 50,000 distinct CDR3 sequences, approximately 8.5% of them present only once. These receptors originate from a female donor in good health. The CDR3 runs from the conserved cysteine through the conserved F or W. The D gene is left open where the match is weak. Some rows have no size entry. The others give once, few or many, or a class for an expanded clone.

clone size | J gene | D gene | V gene | CDR3 DNA | CDR3 protein
many | TRBJ1-2 | NA | TRBV6-5 | TGTGCCAGCAGCCTCACAGGGATCATCAACTATGGCTACACCTTC | CASSLTGIINYGYTF
many | TRBJ2-7 | NA | TRBV9 | TGTGCCAGCAGCTCGGGACCCCTAAAGGACGAGCAGTACTTC | CASSSGPLKDEQYF
few | TRBJ1-5 | NA | TRBV19 | TGTGCCAGTAGTATTGTGGCCGCTTTTGGGCCCCAGCATTTT | CASSIVAAFGPQHF
NA | TRBJ2-1 | TRBD2 | TRBV27 | TGTGCCAGCAGTAGCGGGAGCCCCTACAATGAGCAGTTCTTC | CASSSGSPYNEQFF
NA | TRBJ1-2 | NA | TRBV12-5 | TGTGCTAGTGGTTTGGCCCCAGCGAACTATGGCTACACCTTC | CASGLAPANYGYTF
few | TRBJ2-1 | NA | TRBV27 | TGTGCCAGCATCGGGCTGAGTATCAATGAGCAGTTCTTC | CASIGLSINEQFF
few | TRBJ2-6 | NA | TRBV6-1 | TGTGCCAGCAGTGTGAAGGGTGCTGGGGCCAACGTCCTGACTTTC | CASSVKGAGANVLTF
few | TRBJ2-7 | NA | TRBV29-1 | TGCAGCGTTTGCCGGGACACCGATTCCTACGAGCAGTACTTC | CSVCRDTDSYEQYF
few | TRBJ2-3 | TRBD2 | TRBV4-2 | TGTGCCAGCAGCCAAGGACTAGCGGGGGCAGATACGCAGTATTTT | CASSQGLAGADTQYF
many | TRBJ1-1 | NA | TRBV2 | TGTGCCAGCAGTGTCGACACTGAAGCTTTCTTT | CASSVDTEAFF
many | TRBJ1-3 | TRBD1 | TRBV9 | TGTGCCAGCAGCGTAGGAAATGGTCCAGGGGGCTCTGGAAACACCATATATTTT | CASSVGNGPGGSGNTIYF
NA | TRBJ2-5 | NA | TRBV7-6 | TGTGCCAGCAGCTTGTCGGGGCAGCAAGAGACCCAGTACTTC | CASSLSGQQETQYF
few | TRBJ2-1 | NA | TRBV7-3 | TGTGCCAGCAGCTCCCAGGGTAATGAGCAGTTCTTC | CASSSQGNEQFF
few | TRBJ1-1 | NA | TRBV12-3/TRBV12-4 | TGTGCCAGCAGGGGGACAACACAAAACACTGAAGCTTTCTTT | CASRGTTQNTEAFF
few | TRBJ1-2 | NA | TRBV20-1 | TGCAGTGCGAGACAGCCCCTCAACTATGGCTACACCTTC | CSARQPLNYGYTF
NA | TRBJ2-3 | NA | TRBV10-3 | TGTGCCATCAGTGATAAAGGCGGGACGGGTACAGATACGCAGTATTTT | CAISDKGGTGTDTQYF
few | TRBJ2-3 | TRBD1 | TRBV29-1 | TGCAGCGCAGGACAGGGCACAGATACGCAGTATTTT | CSAGQGTDTQYF
few | TRBJ1-1 | NA | TRBV13 | TGTGCCAGCAGCTCCGCTACAGGGAATGGTGAAGCTTTCTTT | CASSSATGNGEAFF
many | TRBJ1-5 | NA | TRBV19 | TGTGCCAGTACCCCGTGGGGGGAGGGGAATCAGCCCCAGCATTTT | CASTPWGEGNQPQHF
NA | TRBJ1-1 | NA | TRBV10-3 | TGTGCCACCCAGACAGGTCTGGACACTGAAGCTTTCTTT | CATQTGLDTEAFF
NA | TRBJ1-5 | TRBD1 | TRBV19 | TGTGCCAGTAGTGCCAGGGGGTATGGCCATCAGCCCCAGCATTTT | CASSARGYGHQPQHF
many | TRBJ1-1 | TRBD1 | TRBV20-1 | TGCAGTGCCGTAGGGGGCTCAGGGACTGAAGCTTTCTTT | CSAVGGSGTEAFF
once | TRBJ2-3 | NA | TRBV20-1 | TGCAGTGCTATTCGTTCGGCAGGGTCCACAGATACGCAGTATTTT | CSAIRSAGSTDTQYF
NA | TRBJ2-1 | TRBD2 | TRBV3-1 | TGTGCCAGCAGCCCCCGCTTAGCGGGAGGGCCGGCTGAGCAGTTCTTC | CASSPRLAGGPAEQFF
NA | TRBJ2-4 | TRBD2 | TRBV7-2 | TGTGCCAGCAGCTTGGACGGGGGGGCCGAGAACATTCAGTACTTC | CASSLDGGAENIQYF
few | TRBJ1-5 | NA | TRBV19 | TGTGCCAGTAGTATAGTGGGGGCTTTATCAAATCAGCCCCAGCATTTT | CASSIVGALSNQPQHF
few | TRBJ2-2 | NA | TRBV27 | TGTGCCAGCACCGAGTATACAGGAGTCACCGGGGAGCTGTTTTTT | CASTEYTGVTGELFF
few | TRBJ1-1 | NA | TRBV7-3 | TGTGCCAGCAGCGACCAGATAGGGCCCCACCCTGAAGCTTTCTTT | CASSDQIGPHPEAFF
NA | TRBJ1-1 | NA | TRBV6-2/TRBV6-3 | TGTGCCAGCAGACGCGGACGGTCGAACACTGAAGCTTTCTTT | CASRRGRSNTEAFF
NA | TRBJ2-6 | NA | TRBV7-3 | TGTGCCAGCAGCTTAGCCAGACGCATGTCTGGGGCCAACGTCCTGACTTTC | CASSLARRMSGANVLTF
many | TRBJ1-5 | NA | TRBV20-1 | TGCAGTGCCCGACGGAGGGGTCAACAGCCCCAGCATTTT | CSARRRGQQPQHF
NA | TRBJ2-3 | NA | TRBV5-4 | TGTGCCAGCAGCACGGACAACACAGATACGCAGTATTTT | CASSTDNTDTQYF
many | TRBJ1-1 | NA | TRBV20-1 | TGCAGTGCTAGAGATCCGGGACTGAGTGAAGCTTTCTTT | CSARDPGLSEAFF
few | TRBJ2-1 | TRBD1 | TRBV4-2 | TGTGCCAGCAGCCGAGTCGGGACAGGGGTCGCGAATGAGCAGTTCTTC | CASSRVGTGVANEQFF
few | TRBJ2-3 | TRBD2 | TRBV6-4 | TGTGCCAGCAGTGACTCCGTGGGAGGGGGCACAGATACGCAGTATTTT | CASSDSVGGGTDTQYF
many | TRBJ2-7 | NA | TRBV11-3 | TGTGCCAGCAGCTTAACGTCGACCTACGAGCAGTACTTC | CASSLTSTYEQYF
NA | TRBJ1-1 | NA | TRBV18 | TGTGCCAGCTCACGTGATCAGAACACTGAAGCTTTCTTT | CASSRDQNTEAFF
once | TRBJ2-3 | NA | TRBV7-2 | TGTGCCAGCAGACCGACCGGGGGCGGGCGGGAGACGCAGTATTTT | CASRPTGGGRETQYF
few | TRBJ1-5 | NA | TRBV27 | TGTGCCAGCAGTAGACTTAGCAATCAGCCCCAGCATTTT | CASSRLSNQPQHF
many | TRBJ1-6 | NA | TRBV18 | TGTGCCAGCTCACCGACAGGAGATAATTCACCCCTCCACTTT | CASSPTGDNSPLHF
NA | TRBJ2-3 | NA | TRBV29-1 | TGCAGCGTTCGCCTACTAACAGGGTGGACGCAGTATTTT | CSVRLLTGWTQYF
many | TRBJ2-3 | NA | TRBV6-5 | TGTGCCAGCAGAACGTTACAGGGTCGGGCCGGGGATACGCAGTATTTT | CASRTLQGRAGDTQYF
many | TRBJ2-7 | TRBD1 | TRBV4-1 | TGCGCCAGCAGCCAAGTTTCGGGACAGGGGTACGAGCAGTACTTC | CASSQVSGQGYEQYF
many | TRBJ1-4 | TRBD1 | TRBV15 | TGTGCCACCAGCAGTTCGGGACAGCGAATGGCAACTAATGAAAAACTGTTTTTT | CATSSSGQRMATNEKLFF
NA | TRBJ1-3 | NA | TRBV3-1 | TGTGCCAGCAGCCACTTTGGAAACACCATATATTTT | CASSHFGNTIYF
NA | TRBJ2-7 | NA | TRBV7-9 | TGTGCCAGCAGCTATAGCTGGAGGGAGCCACAGGGCTCCTACGAGCAGTACTTC | CASSYSWREPQGSYEQYF
NA | TRBJ2-3 | TRBD1 | TRBV7-9 | TGTGCCAGCAGCTTAACAGGGGGCTCAGATACGCAGTATTTT | CASSLTGGSDTQYF
NA | TRBJ1-6 | TRBD1 | TRBV27 | TGTGCCAGCAGTTTACAGGGGGATAATTCACCCCTCCACTTT | CASSLQGDNSPLHF
few | TRBJ2-7 | TRBD2 | TRBV9 | TGTGCCAGCATCCACAAAACCCCGGGAGGGCCGAGCGAGCAGTACTTC | CASIHKTPGGPSEQYF
few | TRBJ2-7 | NA | TRBV7-6 | TGTGCCAGCGGCTCTGGTTACGAGCAGTACTTC | CASGSGYEQYF
many | TRBJ1-1 | NA | TRBV14 | TGTGCCAGCAGCAAGGGGTCGAACACTGAAGCTTTCTTT | CASSKGSNTEAFF
NA | TRBJ2-2 | NA | TRBV11-1 | TGTGCCAGCAGCTTCCTGATTAGCGCCGGGGAGCTGTTTTTT | CASSFLISAGELFF
few | TRBJ2-7 | NA | TRBV5-1 | TGCGCCAGCAGCTTGGGCAGGGAGGTGGTTGAGCAGTACTTC | CASSLGREVVEQYF
many | TRBJ1-5 | NA | TRBV28 | TGTGCCAGCAGTTTTGTCAAGGGGCCGATGAGTCAGCCCCAGCATTTT | CASSFVKGPMSQPQHF